This T cell receptor (beta chain) was observed in a study of cytomegalovirus exposure and HLA in healthy donors. On the study more broadly: Around 86 million unique TCRs, all from HLA-typed donors, were included in an early release of the data.

This CDR3 region has 15 residues. The V gene's germline CDR1 is SGHNT and CDR2 YYREEE (reference sequence). V lost 3 bases, J lost 4 bases, and 2 bases stayed unmatched. PCR amplification relied on 60 Vbeta primers (plus 13 Jbeta primers). Using immunoSEQ multiplex PCR, the repertoire was profiled, and TCRdb retains in-frame clones only, with some absent. Found here are 110,000 to 150,000 clones, roughly 70% of them singletons; the top ten hold 4.3%. Sequences were obtained from PBMCs. V gene TRBV5-4 combines with J gene TRBJ2-2; 11 bases map to TRBD2. This receptor was taken from a man aged 18 to 30 in good health and CMV-seropositive. The CDR3, as DNA: TGTGCCAGCAGCTCCCTAGCGGGAGGCACCGGGGAGCTGTTTTTT. Its translation: CASSSLAGGTGELFF.